This TCR beta chain was recorded in a study of blood T cells in healthy people across ages. CDR3 length: 15 residues. V was pared by 3 bases and J by 3 bases, with 4 bases of the junction left unmatched. Germline values: CDR1 SGHRS, CDR2 YFSETQ. A word on this clonotype: Its antigen is undetermined.

The second PCR ran roughly 7 to 12 cycles with a sample-barcoded 5' primer and J-beta primers. A template-switch adaptor containing 12 random nucleotides labeled each cDNA molecule. MiXCR was run by TCRdb on the 5' RACE reads, yielding one entry per CDR3 protein. The sample yields 710,000 or so distinct CDR3 sequences, about 30% seen once. The study's findings and limits: Compared with aged donors, long-lived donors showed fewer expanded clones, suggesting selection. Per million T cells, TCR beta diversity dropped roughly linearly as age increased.

The sequence was collected from a woman aged 80 or over in good health. The sequenced sample was blood. V usage is TRBV5-1 and J usage is TRBJ2-3, with 10 bases that match TRBD2. CDR3 loop: CASSYGAGGTDTQYF. The CDR3 DNA is TGCGCCAGCAGCTACGGAGCGGGAGGGACAGATACGCAGTATTTT.